This TCR beta chain was obtained from a study of blood T cell repertoires in COVID-19. Background on the study: The United States, Italy and Spain supplied acute and convalescent COVID-19 samples.

Germline V CDR1 and CDR2: SGHTA, FQGNSA. This CDR3 has 14 amino acids. Trimming stripped 3 bases from V and 4 bases from J, with 12 bases between. Concerning this clone itself: Other DNA sequences from this sample encode an identical CDR3 as well.

In the authors' methods: By means of reference gene primer amplification, nucleated cell counts were estimated. Clones were read by immunoSEQ multiplex PCR, and TCRdb kept only the in-frame ones, dropping some. D and trimming come from the DNA, and the V and J calls and clone size come from that table. The data hold about 76,000 clones, with 70% to 90% observed a single time. The sequenced sample was peripheral blood. This clonotype was obtained from a man in his forties or fifties with COVID-19, enrolled during active disease. The V call is TRBV7-2, the J call TRBJ2-5; D may be TRBD2 (6 bases). CDR3 protein: CASSLGGGVETQYF. For the CDR3, the DNA is TGTGCCAGCAGCTTGGGAGGAGGAGTAGAGACCCAGTACTTC.